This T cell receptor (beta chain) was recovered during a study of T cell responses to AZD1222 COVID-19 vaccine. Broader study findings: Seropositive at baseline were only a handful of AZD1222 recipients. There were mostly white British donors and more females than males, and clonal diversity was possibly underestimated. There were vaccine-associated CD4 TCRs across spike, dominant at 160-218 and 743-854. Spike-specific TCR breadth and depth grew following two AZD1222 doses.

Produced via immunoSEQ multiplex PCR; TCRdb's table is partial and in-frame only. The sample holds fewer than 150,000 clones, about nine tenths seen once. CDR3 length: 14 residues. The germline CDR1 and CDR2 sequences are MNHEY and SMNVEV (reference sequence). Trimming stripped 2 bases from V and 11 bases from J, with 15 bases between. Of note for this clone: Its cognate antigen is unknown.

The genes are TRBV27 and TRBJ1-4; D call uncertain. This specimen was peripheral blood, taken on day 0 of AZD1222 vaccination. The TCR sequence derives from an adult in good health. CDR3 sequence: CASSLGRLSNKLFF. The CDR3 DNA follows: TGTGCCAGCAGTTTAGGTCGGCTTTCGAACAAACTGTTTTTT.